This entry lists 5 T cell receptor beta chains sequenced from one sample in a study of CD4 T cells in relation to SARS-CoV-2 and coronaviruses. The repertoire was sequenced with immunoSEQ multiplex PCR; TCRdb's copy has only in-frame clones and lacks some. This sample has about 54,000 clones; approximately 90% occur once, and the top ten carry about 0.4%. Input material: naive CD4+ T cells from PBMCs. Described subset: naive CD4+ T cells isolated by negative enrichment. These receptors originate from an adult with COVID-19.

The chain combines TRBV5-1 with TRBJ2-1; TRBD2 agrees at 12 bases. This CDR3 is built from 17 residues. In germline, CDR1 is SGHRS, CDR2 YFSETQ. J lost 12 bases, V lost 3 bases, and 16 bases had no gene match. CDR3 loop: CASSSDGRTSGAYPQFF. The DNA for the CDR3 is TGCGCCAGCAGCTCGGACGGGAGGACTAGCGGGGCCTACCCGCAGTTCTTC.

The V call is TRBV6-2 or TRBV6-3, the J call TRBJ2-3, with a tentative D call TRBD1 (6 bases). V lost 5 bases, J lost 5 bases, and 14 bases lay in between. This CDR3 has 14 residues. Germline V CDR1 and CDR2: MNHEY, SVGEGT. CDR3 amino acids: CASSTPQGLDTQYF. The CDR3, as DNA: TGTGCCAGCAGTACACCGCAGGGGCTAGATACGCAGTATTTT.

V is TRBV7-8 and J is TRBJ2-7; D perhaps matches TRBD1 (5 bases). Between the trimmed V and J ends, which lost 2 bases and 2 bases, there was a span of 7 bases. In germline, CDR1 is SGHVS, CDR2 FQNEAQ. The CDR3 covers 13 residues. CDR3 nucleotides: TGTGCCAGCAGCTTAAGACAGACCTACGAGCAGTACTTC. This translates into CASSLRQTYEQYF.

This chain links TRBV6-1 with TRBJ1-6, with no clear D. CDR3 length: 12 residues. Germline V gene sequence: CDR1 MNHNS, CDR2 SASEGT. Trimming removed 6 bases at V and 7 bases at J, with 7 bases between. DNA for the CDR3: TGTGCCAGCAGCTCCCAGAATTCACCCCTCCACTTT. It codes for CASSSQNSPLHF.

V gene TRBV6-5 combines with J gene TRBJ2-5; D might be TRBD1 (5 bases). The germline V gene encodes CDR1 MNHEY and CDR2 SVGAGI. This CDR3 has 12 residues. V was clipped by 5 bases and J by 4 bases, with 8 bases between them. This CDR3 is CASSRGRETQYF. The CDR3 DNA reads as TGTGCCAGCAGTAGGGGTCGAGAGACCCAGTACTTC.